The 13 T cell receptor beta chains given below trace back to one sample, sequenced in a study of Graves' ophthalmopathy and Graves' hyperthyroidism. Amplification targeted the TCR beta CDR3 regions, with RNA transcripts as the source material. RT-PCR with HTBI primers came first, then second-round multiplex PCR. TCRdb itself ran the multiplex PCR reads through MiXCR, one entry per CDR3 protein. The sample includes fewer than 400,000 distinct CDR3 sequences, around 16% of them seen just once. Material for sequencing was peripheral blood. These receptors were taken from a woman aged 18-29 years with Graves' ophthalmopathy.

The chain couples TRBV18 to TRBJ2-7; TRBD1 matches at 8 bases. The CDR3 has 14 amino acids. Germline V gene data show CDR1 as KGHSH and CDR2 as LQKENI. J gave up 3 bases and V 3 bases, and 4 bases lay outside the gene matches. The CDR3 sequence is CASSPQGANYEQYF. The DNA for the CDR3 is TGTGCCAGCTCACCCCAGGGGGCAAACTACGAGCAGTACTTC.

This clonotype was observed many times. This chain connects TRBV11-2 to TRBJ2-7, with a possible D match to TRBD1 (7 bases). The CDR3 spans 14 residues. V was trimmed by 4 bases and J by 6 bases, leaving 16 bases between them. The germline V gene encodes CDR1 SGHAT and CDR2 FQNNGV. The DNA of the CDR3 is TGTGCCAGCAGCTACAGGGGAGGTAGGGCCGAGCAGTACTTC. Translated, it gives CASSYRGGRAEQYF.

The sample holds many counts of this clonotype. The chain employs TRBV7-2 and TRBJ2-7, with D unresolved. The CDR3 is 14 residues long. Germline lookup yields CDR1 SGHTA and CDR2 FQGNSA. The V end lost 6 bases, the J end lost 3 bases, and 15 bases lay between the germline ends. The CDR3 coding sequence is TGTGCCAGCAGTTGGTTGGGCAGGAGCTACGAGCAGTACTTC. Encoded protein: CASSWLGRSYEQYF.

This clonotype was counted at least ten times. J is TRBJ1-2 and V is TRBV6-1; TRBD1 matches at 8 bases. The V gene's germline CDR1 is MNHNS and CDR2 SASEGT. The CDR3 sequence is 15 residues long. J gave up 0 bases and V 5 bases, and 5 bases lay outside the gene matches. The CDR3 sequence: CASSHGQGANYGYTF. The CDR3 nucleotides read TGTGCCAGCAGTCATGGACAGGGAGCTAACTATGGCTACACCTTC.

This clonotype was picked up a small number of times. V gene TRBV10-3 combines with J gene TRBJ2-7; 9 bases are a match to TRBD1. The germline V gene encodes CDR1 ENHRY and CDR2 SYGVKD. This CDR3 contains 15 residues. V lost 3 bases to trimming and J lost 5 bases; unmatched junction nucleotides: 8. Written as DNA, the CDR3 is TGTGCCATCAGTGACCAAGGGACAGGGAGGGACGAGCAGTACTTC. It yields the protein CAISDQGTGRDEQYF.

This clonotype came up many times. The genes are TRBV29-1 and TRBJ2-5; possible D gene TRBD1, 6 bases. V was shortened by 7 bases and J by 2 bases, with 17 bases between the two germline ends. Germline values: CDR1 SQVTM, CDR2 ANQGSEA. This CDR3 comprises 14 residues. The DNA of the CDR3 is TGCAGCGCCCCTGGACAGTCCGAGCAAGAGACCCAGTACTTC. This encodes CSAPGQSEQETQYF.

This clonotype came up many times. The rearrangement links TRBV7-8 to TRBJ1-2; D perhaps matches TRBD1 (6 bases). V was cut by 0 bases and J by 0 bases, with 17 bases left in between. The CDR3 covers 18 residues. The germline CDR1 and CDR2 sequences are SGHVS and FQNEAQ. CDR3 residues: CASSLAGGGLTANYGYTF. CDR3 bases: TGTGCCAGCAGCTTAGCCGGTGGGGGCCTAACTGCTAACTATGGCTACACCTTC.

This clonotype has just a few counts. The V gene is TRBV11-2, the J gene TRBJ2-5; D call uncertain. V lost 4 bases and J 4 bases, leaving 16 bases between the germline ends. The CDR3 spans 15 residues. The germline V gene encodes CDR1 SGHAT and CDR2 FQNNGV. CDR3 bases: TGTGCCAGCAGCTGGGTGATCGACCCCTCAGAGACCCAGTACTTC. This sequence encodes CASSWVIDPSETQYF.

This clonotype was detected ten times or more. The rearrangement links TRBV5-1 to TRBJ2-7; D possibly corresponds to TRBD1 (6 bases). This CDR3 has 16 amino acids. Trimming pared 4 bases from V and 1 base from J, leaving 18 bases between. The germline V gene has CDR1 SGHRS and CDR2 YFSETQ. CDR3 sequence (DNA): TGCGCCAGCAGCCAGAGACAGGCGGATTGGTCCTACGAGCAGTACTTC. This codes for CASSQRQADWSYEQYF.

This clonotype was recorded many times. In nucleotides, the CDR3 is TGTGCCAGCAGTTACTCGATGGGGCTTGACGCTTTCTTT. Protein sequence: CASSYSMGLDAFF. V usage is TRBV6-5 and J usage is TRBJ1-1; tentative D call: TRBD1 (5 bases). The V gene lost 0 bases and the J gene lost 11 bases, with 13 bases spanning the gap. Looked up from germline, CDR1 is MNHEY and CDR2 is SVGAGI. The CDR3 contains 13 residues.

V is TRBV6-2 or TRBV6-3 and J is TRBJ1-1, with a tentative D call TRBD1 (6 bases). This CDR3 contains 12 residues. Trimming stripped 7 bases from V and 6 bases from J, with 12 bases between. Germline CDR1 reads MNHEY; CDR2 reads SVGEGT. The CDR3 region is CASNQGRAEAFF. DNA of the CDR3: TGTGCCAGCAACCAGGGGCGCGCTGAAGCTTTCTTT.

In this sample, this clonotype turned up many times. The chain is built from TRBV11-2 and TRBJ2-7; 10 nucleotides line up with TRBD1. Germline values: CDR1 SGHAT, CDR2 FQNNGV. The trim removed 5 bases at V and 4 bases at J, leaving 17 bases unmatched. The CDR3 contains 18 residues. This chain's CDR3 is CASSLGNFGTGDSYEQYF. The CDR3 coding sequence is TGTGCCAGCAGCCTGGGTAACTTCGGGACAGGGGACAGTTACGAGCAGTACTTC.

This clonotype was observed at least ten times. V gene TRBV6-1 combines with J gene TRBJ1-3; TRBD1 might be the D (6 bases). The CDR3 is made up of 14 amino acids. V lost 6 bases, J lost 0 bases, and 9 bases lay in between. Germline assignment: CDR1 MNHNS and CDR2 SASEGT. The CDR3 sequence is CASRRTASGNTIYF. In DNA form, the CDR3 reads TGTGCCAGCAGGAGGACAGCCTCTGGAAACACCATATATTTT.